This T cell receptor beta chain was recovered during a study of blood T cell repertoires in COVID-19. Study as a whole: Some COVID-19 samples were acute and others convalescent; all came from the United States, Italy and Spain. In each case, the material was cDNA or gDNA derived from T cells, B-cell-depleted T cells, or PBMCs.

This clone is medium-sized (0.01 to 0.1%) within its sample. In the original analysis: Amplifying reference gene primers gave estimates of nucleated cell counts. Using immunoSEQ multiplex PCR, the repertoire was profiled, and TCRdb retains in-frame clones only, with some absent. That table supplies the V and J calls and clone size; D and trimming were determined from the DNA. The repertoire holds tens of thousands of clones, with around 82% as singletons. Material for sequencing was peripheral blood. The sequence was collected from a woman older than 75 with acute or convalescent COVID-19.

CDR3 region: CATPPDRVNSGELFF. The CDR3 DNA sequence: TGTGCCACTCCACCCGACAGGGTAAACTCCGGGGAGCTGTTTTTT. V and J are TRBV6-5 and TRBJ2-2; 7 bases fit TRBD1. CDR3 size: 15 residues. V dropped 10 bases and J dropped 6; count of bases not matched to a gene: 14. In germline, CDR1 is MNHEY, CDR2 SVGAGI.